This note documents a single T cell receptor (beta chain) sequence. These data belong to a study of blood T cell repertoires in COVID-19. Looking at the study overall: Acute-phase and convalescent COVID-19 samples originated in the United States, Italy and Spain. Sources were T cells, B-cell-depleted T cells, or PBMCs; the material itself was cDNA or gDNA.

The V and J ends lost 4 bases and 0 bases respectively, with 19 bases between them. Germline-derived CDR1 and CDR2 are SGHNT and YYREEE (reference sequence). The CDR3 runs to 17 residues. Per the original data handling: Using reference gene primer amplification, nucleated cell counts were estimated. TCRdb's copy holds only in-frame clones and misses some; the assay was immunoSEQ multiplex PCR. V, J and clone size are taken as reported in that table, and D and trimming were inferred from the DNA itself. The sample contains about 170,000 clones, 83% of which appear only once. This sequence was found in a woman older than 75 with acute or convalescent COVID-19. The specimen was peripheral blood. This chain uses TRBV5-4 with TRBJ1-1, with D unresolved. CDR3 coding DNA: TGTGCCAGCAGCCCGTTAGGAGGGTCCAAAATGAACACTGAAGCTTTCTTT. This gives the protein CASSPLGGSKMNTEAFF. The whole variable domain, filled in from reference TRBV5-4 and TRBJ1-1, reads ETGVTQSPTHLIKTRGQQVTLRCSSQSGHNTVSWYQQALGQGPQFIFQYYREEENGRGNFPPRFSGLQFPNYSSELNVNALELDDSALYLCASSPLGGSKMNTEAFFGQGTRLTVV.